The rows below give T cell receptor beta chains drawn from one sample of a study of shared clonotypes between healthy human individuals. Produced via immunoSEQ multiplex PCR; TCRdb's table is partial and in-frame only. Of about 1,800,000 clones listed, roughly 94% are singletons. The material sequenced was naive CD8+ T cells sorted from blood. The origin of the receptors is a young man in good health. The CDR3 runs from the conserved cysteine through the conserved F or W. The D gene is left open where the match is weak. Rows give clone size only sometimes, using once, few, many, or a class for an expanded clone.

CASKEGGTEAFF,TGTGCCAGCAAGGAGGGTGGCACTGAAGCTTTCTTT,NA,TRBV2,NA,TRBJ1-1
CASSDSYNSPLHF,TGTGCCAGCAGTGACAGTTATAATTCACCCCTCCACTTT,NA,TRBV9,NA,TRBJ1-6
CASSIYGTGSEQYF,TGTGCCAGTAGTATATATGGGACAGGGAGCGAGCAGTACTTC,NA,TRBV19,TRBD1,TRBJ2-7
CASSLLNTGELFF,TGTGCCAGCAGTTTACTGAACACCGGGGAGCTGTTTTTT,NA,TRBV6-5,NA,TRBJ2-2
CASSEALGSNTDTQYF,TGTGCCAGCAGTGAAGCGCTTGGCAGTAATACAGATACGCAGTATTTT,once,TRBV2,NA,TRBJ2-3
CASSLADGSTDTQYF,TGTGCCAGCAGTTTGGCGGACGGGTCCACAGATACGCAGTATTTT,NA,TRBV27,NA,TRBJ2-3
CASSEGHAKSVGEKLFF,TGTGCCAGCAGTGAAGGACATGCCAAATCGGTTGGCGAAAAACTGTTTTTT,NA,TRBV2,NA,TRBJ1-4
CASSLAAIAGGLAYEQYF,TGCGCCAGCAGCTTGGCCGCGATAGCAGGGGGTCTTGCCTACGAGCAGTACTTC,NA,TRBV5-1,TRBD1,TRBJ2-7
CASSESKQGYYGYTF,TGCGCCAGCAGTGAGTCGAAACAGGGGTACTATGGCTACACCTTC,NA,TRBV10-2,TRBD1,TRBJ1-2
CASSLEGPGGPGELFF,TGTGCCAGCAGCTTAGAGGGCCCAGGGGGTCCCGGGGAGCTGTTTTTT,NA,TRBV7-9,TRBD1,TRBJ2-2
CASSAEGAPVVAGELFF,TGTGCCAGCAGCGCCGAGGGGGCCCCGGTAGTCGCCGGGGAGCTGTTTTTT,once,TRBV9,TRBD1,TRBJ2-2
CSVESRGQSYEQYF,TGCAGCGTTGAAAGTAGGGGTCAGAGTTACGAGCAGTACTTC,NA,TRBV29-1,NA,TRBJ2-7
CATGEGSNTEAFF,TGTGCCACCGGGGAGGGATCGAACACTGAAGCTTTCTTT,NA,TRBV15,NA,TRBJ1-1
CASSQRSTTSYEQYF,TGCGCCAGCAGCCAACGATCGACTACTTCCTACGAGCAGTACTTC,NA,TRBV4-1,NA,TRBJ2-7
CASSQPAPEGNTEAFF,TGTGCCAGCAGCCAACCCGCTCCGGAGGGGAACACTGAAGCTTTCTTT,NA,TRBV4-2,NA,TRBJ1-1
CASSLAADATNEKLFF,TGCGCCAGCAGCTTGGCCGCAGATGCAACTAATGAAAAACTGTTTTTT,NA,TRBV5-1,NA,TRBJ1-4
CASRSDLGYPYNEQFF,TGTGCCAGCAGATCGGACTTGGGCTACCCTTACAATGAGCAGTTCTTC,NA,TRBV7-2,NA,TRBJ2-1
CASSLVPEGGYTF,TGTGCCAGCAGCTTGGTCCCAGAAGGTGGCTACACCTTC,NA,TRBV5-6,NA,TRBJ1-2
CASSSSSGATEAFF,TGTGCCAGCAGTTCGTCTAGCGGGGCAACTGAAGCTTTCTTT,NA,TRBV27,NA,TRBJ1-1
CASSLGVEQFF,TGTGCCAGCAGCCTAGGGGTTGAGCAGTTCTTC,once,TRBV5-6,NA,TRBJ2-1
CASSLFTGSTNEKLFF,TGTGCCAGCAGTTTATTCACGGGGTCCACTAATGAAAAACTGTTTTTT,NA,TRBV28,NA,TRBJ1-4
CATSRGDSGPFSYEQYF,TGTGCCACCAGCAGAGGGGACAGCGGCCCTTTCTCCTACGAGCAGTACTTC,few,TRBV15,TRBD1,TRBJ2-7
CASSLGQGVHTEAFF,TGTGCCAGCAGCTTAGGCCAGGGGGTCCACACTGAAGCTTTCTTT,NA,TRBV7-9,TRBD1,TRBJ1-1
CASSLVGGNQPQHF,TGTGCCAGCAGTTTAGTCGGGGGCAATCAGCCCCAGCATTTT,NA,TRBV27,NA,TRBJ1-5
CASSLSGLAGAYEQYF,TGTGCCAGCAGTTTATCTGGACTAGCGGGGGCCTACGAGCAGTACTTC,NA,TRBV27,TRBD2,TRBJ2-7
CASSFRGRGYGYTF,TGTGCCAGCAGTTTTCGTGGCCGAGGCTATGGCTACACCTTC,NA,TRBV27,NA,TRBJ1-2
CASSSQQETQYF,TGTGCCAGCAGTTCCCAACAAGAGACCCAGTACTTC,NA,TRBV6-5,NA,TRBJ2-5
CAWSVEGLGSYEQYF,TGTGCCTGGAGTGTAGAAGGCTTGGGCTCCTACGAGCAGTACTTC,NA,TRBV30,NA,TRBJ2-7
CASMSQGDRTFYEQYF,TGTGCCAGCATGTCCCAGGGGGACAGGACGTTCTACGAGCAGTACTTC,once,TRBV27,TRBD1,TRBJ2-7
CASSPTGSSGNTIYF,TGCGCCAGCAGCCCCACAGGGAGCTCTGGAAACACCATATATTTT,NA,TRBV4-1,NA,TRBJ1-3
CASSAPPSGANVLTF,TGTGCCAGCAGTGCCCCACCCTCTGGGGCCAACGTCCTGACTTTC,NA,TRBV6-5,NA,TRBJ2-6
CASSMGLSNEQFF,TGTGCCAGCAGCATGGGACTTTCTAATGAGCAGTTCTTC,NA,TRBV7-2,NA,TRBJ2-1
CASSSSPLEEQFF,TGTGCCAGCAGCTCCAGCCCCTTGGAGGAGCAGTTCTTC,NA,TRBV11-2,NA,TRBJ2-1
CASSLAQGLPPYEQYF,TGTGCCAGCAGCTTAGCCCAGGGCCTGCCCCCCTACGAGCAGTACTTC,NA,TRBV7-9,NA,TRBJ2-7
CASSRFGQGRTGELFF,TGTGCCAGCAGCCGATTCGGACAGGGCAGAACCGGGGAGCTGTTTTTT,NA,TRBV11-2,TRBD1,TRBJ2-2
CASSLGNPQETQYF,TGTGCCAGCAGCCTCGGGAATCCCCAAGAGACCCAGTACTTC,NA,TRBV7-9,NA,TRBJ2-5